The text below deals with one TCR beta chain. The antigen remains unidentified. The data were taken from a study of PD-1 blockade in classical Hodgkin lymphoma. In the study overall: Patients were given intravenous nivolumab, 3 mg/kg, every 2 weeks.

The ends were cut back, 2 bases at V and 8 bases at J, with 13 bases in the middle. The CDR3 loop spans 14 amino acids. CDR1 is KGHSH and CDR2 is LQKENI in the germline V gene. Study-wide points: Lower baseline TCR diversity marked trial partial responders and progressors. It was CD4+ TCR diversity, not CD8+, that rose significantly by C4D1. The study reported lower baseline TCR diversity in newly diagnosed patients than in healthy donors.

Measured with immunoSEQ multiplex PCR; TCRdb has only the in-frame clones, and not every one. The sample carries some 13,000 clones, approximately 86% recorded once. Every patient relapsed after autologous stem cell transplantation, and brentuximab vedotin exposure varied. The clonotype originates from a human donor with classical Hodgkin lymphoma. The rearrangement joins TRBV18 to TRBJ1-3; D not certain. Sequencing used peripheral blood mononuclear cells (PBMCs), obtained at baseline. CDR3 nucleotide sequence: TGTGCCAGCTCACCAGATGTCCCTCGGCACACCATATATTTT. Translated, it gives CASSPDVPRHTIYF.